The text below deals with one T cell receptor beta chain. Antigen specificity is unknown. Assay: immunoSEQ multiplex PCR; the TCRdb copy retains only in-frame clones and omits some. The profile shows tens of thousands of clones, around 87% of them singletons. This specimen belongs to a study of OX40 agonist ivuxolimab in advanced cancers. Looking at the study overall: Across the patients, intravenous ivuxolimab was delivered every 2 weeks at 0.01 to 10 mg/kg. Therapy given before enrollment (anti-PD-1, anti-PD-L1 or anti-CTLA-4) was allowed, and 30% to 50% had some.

The germline V gene encodes CDR1 SGHAT and CDR2 FQNNGV. Trimming took 0 bases from V and 2 from J; bases not matched to a gene: 16. CDR3 size: 20 residues. Samples of blood were obtained at baseline, on cycle 4 day 1, and on cycle 7 day 1. Overall study results and limits: The investigators did not determine what antigen specificity the expanded peripheral T cells had.

The clonotype originates from an adult with an advanced solid tumor such as melanoma, head and neck, liver or kidney cancer. The specimen was CD4+ or CD8+ T cells sorted from blood, collected in a trial of the OX40 agonist ivuxolimab. This chain uses TRBV11-2 with TRBJ1-2; 9 nucleotides line up with TRBD1. The CDR3 reads CASSLEYKMTGGRLNYGYTF. CDR3 sequence (DNA): TGTGCCAGCAGCTTAGAATACAAGATGACAGGGGGACGCCTGAACTATGGCTACACCTTC.